One and the same sample provided the 31 T cell receptor beta chains below, sequenced in a study of human T cells and chemical hapten exposure. MiXCR, applied by TCRdb to the RACE reads, yields one record per CDR3 protein. The table has about 49,000 distinct CDR3 sequences, around 9.3% seen once; the top ten hold around 4.3%. Time point: patch test 1, 2 weeks after DPC sensitization. Treatment indicated: therapeutic diphenylcyclopropenone sensitization with weekly scalp DPC. The sample consisted of whole blood, taken in connection with sensitization to the hapten diphenylcyclopropenone (DPC). The origin of the receptors is a woman between 50 and 59 years old with alopecia areata. Some clones in this sample may be carry-over from other donors' samples.

The sample holds many counts of this clonotype. The V and J genes are TRBV6-6 and TRBJ1-2; 7 bases match TRBD1. This CDR3 is built from 15 residues. Germline assignment: CDR1 MNHNY and CDR2 SVGAGI (reference sequence). The junction had 8 bases not matched to a gene; V was cut back by 2 bases and J by 5 bases. The CDR3 nucleotides read TGTGCCAGCAGTTACAAGGCAGGGGGAGAATATGGCTACACCTTC. Protein: CASSYKAGGEYGYTF.

This clonotype was seen repeatedly, ten times or more. The V gene is TRBV20-1, the J gene TRBJ1-2, with 11 bases fitting TRBD1. The CDR3 covers 14 residues. V shed 6 bases, J shed 2 bases, and the junction held 5 bases outside the gene matches. The germline V gene has CDR1 DFQATT and CDR2 SNEGSKA (reference sequence). DNA of the CDR3: TGCAGTGCAAGCCGGACAGGGGGCAACTATGGCTACACCTTC. It yields the protein CSASRTGGNYGYTF.

The V gene is TRBV18, the J gene TRBJ1-1; D not certain. The CDR3 consists of 14 residues. V lost 1 base and J 5 bases, leaving 11 bases between the germline ends. Germline values: CDR1 KGHSH, CDR2 LQKENI. CDR3 protein: CASSPQGAATEAFF. In DNA form, the CDR3 reads TGTGCCAGCTCACCACAGGGCGCCGCTACTGAAGCTTTCTTT.

This clonotype was seen many times. This chain links TRBV11-2 with TRBJ2-5; D is ambiguous. The CDR3 has 13 residues. Trimming pared 4 bases from V and 2 bases from J, leaving 8 bases between. Per the germline V gene, CDR1 is SGHAT and CDR2 is FQNNGV. The CDR3 coding sequence is TGTGCCAGCAGCTACGAGACGCAAGAGACCCAGTACTTC. It translates to CASSYETQETQYF.

The table lists this clonotype with a few counts. The chain links TRBV3-1 to TRBJ2-3, with 10 bases fitting TRBD2. CDR1 is LGHDT and CDR2 is YNNKEL in the germline V gene (reference sequence). The CDR3 is made up of 16 amino acids. V lost 1 base to trimming and J lost 6 bases; unmatched junction nucleotides: 7. DNA for the CDR3: TGTGCCAGCAGCCAAGCCCCGCTAGCGGGAGCCGATACGCAGTATTTT. Translation: CASSQAPLAGADTQYF.

This chain links TRBV12-3 or TRBV12-4 with TRBJ2-7; 9 bases align to TRBD1. V trimming: 6 bases; J trimming: 9 bases; junction bases outside the gene matches: 15. This CDR3 spans 15 amino acids. The CDR3 region is CASRRTTGGYELQYF. CDR3 nucleotides: TGTGCCAGCAGGCGGACGACAGGGGGTTACGAGTTGCAGTACTTC.

This clonotype was detected a few times. The rearrangement links TRBV18 to TRBJ1-2; the D is unclear. The V gene's germline CDR1 is KGHSH and CDR2 LQKENI. Trimming pared 6 bases from V and 1 base from J, leaving 6 bases between. The CDR3 is 12 amino acids. CDR3 protein: CASSFDNYGYTF. The CDR3 DNA follows: TGTGCCAGCTCTTTTGATAACTATGGCTACACCTTC.

This clonotype appeared many times. The V call is TRBV27, the J call TRBJ2-1; TRBD2 might be the D (5 bases). The CDR3 is 14 amino acids. Between the trimmed V and J ends, which lost 8 bases and 0 bases, there was a span of 11 bases. Germline V CDR1 and CDR2: MNHEY, SMNVEV (reference sequence). The CDR3 nucleotides are TGTGCCAGCGCGTCGGGAAGCTCCTACAATGAGCAGTTCTTC. Encoded protein: CASASGSSYNEQFF.

This clonotype was counted at least ten times. The chain uses TRBV21-1 and TRBJ2-5. TRBV21-1 is a documented pseudogene. The CDR3 spans 14 residues. CDR3 DNA: TGTGCCAGCAGCAAACGGCGGAATCAAGAGACCCAGTACTTC. This encodes CASSKRRNQETQYF.

Relative to its sample, this clonotype is medium-sized. The V call is TRBV29-1, the J call TRBJ2-2; D may be TRBD1 or TRBD2 (6 bases each). Germline V gene lookup returns CDR1 SQVTM and CDR2 ANQGSEA. The CDR3 covers 13 residues. Trimming cost V 3 bases and J 4 bases, with 9 bases left between them. CDR3 protein: CSVDGGGTGELFF. The CDR3 DNA follows: TGCAGCGTTGATGGAGGGGGCACCGGGGAGCTGTTTTTT.

This clonotype has at least ten counts. J is TRBJ2-7 and V is TRBV28; D uncertain. This CDR3 region has 11 residues. The germline V gene encodes CDR1 MDHEN and CDR2 SYDVKM. Trimming stripped 6 bases from V and 6 bases from J, with 9 bases between. The CDR3 spells CASSPRSEQYF. CDR3 in DNA: TGTGCCAGCAGCCCGAGGTCCGAGCAGTACTTC.

This clonotype was counted at least ten times. The CDR3 here is CASSTRRGGETQYF. DNA for the CDR3: TGTGCCAGCAGTACCCGCAGGGGAGGAGAGACCCAGTACTTC. The rearrangement joins TRBV25-1 to TRBJ2-5; D may match TRBD1 or TRBD2 (6 bases each). The CDR3 runs to 14 residues. The V end lost 5 bases, the J end lost 4 bases, and 14 bases lay between the germline ends. CDR1 MGHDK and CDR2 SYGVNS come from the germline V gene.

The table lists this clonotype with many counts. The chain is built from TRBV20-1 and TRBJ1-5; D call uncertain. V lost 1 base to trimming and J lost 5 bases, with 12 bases between them. The germline CDR1 and CDR2 sequences are DFQATT and SNEGSKA (reference sequence). The CDR3 contains 14 residues. The CDR3 DNA reads TGCAGTGCTAGAGCCGGACGGAGCGATCAGCCCCAGCATTTT. It translates to CSARAGRSDQPQHF.

This clonotype showed up just once. The junction does not match germline at one end; this may be a read error. The chain carries TRBV5-1 and TRBJ1-6; 8 bases align to TRBD1. The germline gives CDR1 SGHRS, CDR2 YFSETQ. The CDR3 totals 14 residues. CDR3 in amino acids: CASSLGQGYSPLQF. CDR3 nucleotides: TGCGCCAGCAGCCTAGGACAGGGATATTCACCCCTCCAGTTT.

V usage is TRBV2 and J usage is TRBJ1-1, with D maybe TRBD1 (6 bases). Germline lookup yields CDR1 SNHLY and CDR2 FYNNEI. Deletions cut 7 bases from V and 5 bases from J, with 17 bases between. The CDR3 covers 14 residues. In nucleotides, the CDR3 is TGTGCCAGCACCCGGGGCAGGGGCGGAACTGAAGCTTTCTTT. Its protein product is CASTRGRGGTEAFF.

The sample holds many counts of this clonotype. The genes are TRBV21-1 and TRBJ1-1. TRBV21-1 is an annotated pseudogene. The CDR3 loop spans 14 amino acids. For the CDR3, the DNA is TGTGCCAGCAGACTGGTAAAAATAGGGACTGAAGCTTTCTTT. Translation gives CASRLVKIGTEAFF.

This clonotype was seen ten or more times. The rearrangement links TRBV21-1 to TRBJ2-7; TRBD1, the table's D call, lacks a check against the DNA. TRBV21-1 is recorded as a pseudogene. The CDR3 sequence is 16 residues long. The CDR3 DNA reads as TGTGCCAGCAGCAAAGGGGGGCACGGGGACCCTTACGAGCAGTACTTC. Amino acid sequence: CASSKGGHGDPYEQYF.

This clonotype came up a few times. This chain connects TRBV24-1 to TRBJ1-1; possible D gene TRBD1, 5 bases. Between the trimmed V and J ends, which lost 2 bases and 5 bases, there was a span of 11 bases. The CDR3 runs to 14 residues. Germline V gene lookup returns CDR1 KGHDR and CDR2 SFDVKD. CDR3 sequence (DNA): TGTGCCACCAGTGATTGGAACCGGGGGACTGAAGCTTTCTTT. This gives the protein CATSDWNRGTEAFF.

Ten or more counts support this clonotype. V is TRBV7-6 and J is TRBJ1-4; D gene unclear. CDR1 SGHVS and CDR2 FNYEAQ come from the germline V gene. This CDR3 region has 17 residues. Trimming took 5 bases from V and 3 from J, leaving 19 bases between them. The CDR3 nucleotides are TGTGCCAGCAGCCCCGCTCCTGATCCGGACTCTAATGAAAAACTGTTTTTT. Its protein product is CASSPAPDPDSNEKLFF.

This clonotype occurred many times. The chain combines TRBV18 with TRBJ2-1, with a tentative D call TRBD1 (6 bases). The CDR3 runs 17 residues. Trimming pared 4 bases from V and 0 bases from J, leaving 16 bases between. In germline, CDR1 is KGHSH, CDR2 LQKENI. CDR3 DNA sequence: TGTGCCAGCTCACGTGATACAGGGCGGAACTCCTACAATGAGCAGTTCTTC. This encodes CASSRDTGRNSYNEQFF.

This clonotype was seen repeatedly, ten times or more. The gene calls are TRBV7-8 and TRBJ2-3; possibly TRBD2 for D (6 bases). Trimming shortened V by 2 bases and J by 4 bases, and 10 bases separated the two germline ends. CDR3 length equals 14 residues. The germline V gene encodes CDR1 SGHVS and CDR2 FQNEAQ. CDR3 bases: TGTGCCAGCAGCTTAAAGCGGGTCGCAGATACGCAGTATTTT. As protein: CASSLKRVADTQYF.

This clonotype was detected many times. The genes are TRBV7-9 and TRBJ2-7; a possible D gene is TRBD1 (5 bases). CDR1 and CDR2 from the germline V gene are SEHNR and FQNEAQ (reference sequence). The CDR3 loop spans 12 amino acids. V was shortened by 8 bases and J by 3 bases, with 11 bases between the two germline ends. The CDR3 is CASRRQNYEQYF. The CDR3 DNA follows: TGTGCCAGCCGCCGACAGAACTACGAGCAGTACTTC. Based on the CDR3 plus reference TRBV7-9 and TRBJ2-7, the full variable domain is DTGVSQNPRHKITKRGQNVTFRCDPISEHNRLYWYRQTLGQGPEFLTYFQNEAQLEKSRLLSDRFSAERPKGSFSTLEIQRTEQGDSAMYLCASRRQNYEQYFGPGTRLTVT.

This clonotype was observed at least ten times. V and J are TRBV3-1 and TRBJ2-7, with no clear D. Germline V gene sequence: CDR1 LGHDT, CDR2 YNNKEL (reference sequence). V shed 2 bases and J shed 3 bases, with 8 bases lying between them. This CDR3 has 13 amino acids. The CDR3 protein is CASSQTDGYEQYF. The CDR3 DNA follows: TGTGCCAGCAGCCAAACGGACGGCTACGAGCAGTACTTC.

This clonotype was counted many times. V is TRBV20-1 and J is TRBJ1-1, with D unresolved. The CDR3 extends over 13 amino acids. V shed 6 bases and J shed 2 bases, with 13 bases lying between them. Germline V gene sequence: CDR1 DFQATT, CDR2 SNEGSKA (reference sequence). The CDR3 here is CSAKDGRNTEAFF. For the CDR3, the DNA is TGCAGTGCCAAAGACGGCAGAAACACTGAAGCTTTCTTT.

J is TRBJ2-3 and V is TRBV18; 10 nucleotides match TRBD2. Germline loops: CDR1 KGHSH, CDR2 LQKENI. After removal of 5 bases from V and 1 base from J, the junction contained 0 bases not matched to a gene. The CDR3 runs to 14 residues. This CDR3 reads CASSGTSGTDTQYF. The DNA of the CDR3 is TGTGCCAGCTCAGGGACTAGCGGCACAGATACGCAGTATTTT.

This clonotype has ten or more counts. The chain is built from TRBV7-8 and TRBJ2-1; 9 nucleotides match TRBD2. The CDR3 contains 13 residues. V shed 5 bases and J 15 bases; nucleotides not matched to a gene: 11. Germline loops: CDR1 SGHVS, CDR2 FQNEAQ. For the CDR3, the DNA is TGTGCCAGCAGCCCGGCCCCCGGGACTAGCCCGTTCTTC. Encoded protein: CASSPAPGTSPFF.

This clonotype was detected ten times or more. The chain recombines TRBV20-1 with TRBJ2-7; 9 bases are a match to TRBD2. Germline V gene sequence: CDR1 DFQATT, CDR2 SNEGSKA (reference sequence). Trimming at V came to 2 bases and at J to 6 bases, leaving 8 bases not matched to a gene. This CDR3 has 14 residues. This CDR3 reads CSARTAGGGFEQYF. The DNA of the CDR3 is TGCAGTGCTAGAACGGCGGGAGGGGGCTTCGAGCAGTACTTC.

This clonotype was counted many times. The rearrangement joins TRBV6-4 to TRBJ2-2; 9 bases are shared with TRBD1. CDR1 is MRHNA and CDR2 is SNTAGT in the germline V gene. The CDR3 covers 15 residues. V was pared by 4 bases and J by 3 bases, with 3 bases of the junction left unmatched. The CDR3 sequence: CASSGQGGDTGELFF. The CDR3 DNA reads as TGTGCCAGCAGTGGACAGGGGGGCGACACCGGGGAGCTGTTTTTT.

Ten or more counts support this clonotype. CDR3 in amino acids: CASSLTGTGMWQPQHF. The CDR3 DNA reads TGTGCCAGCAGCCTAACCGGGACAGGGATGTGGCAGCCCCAGCATTTT. The chain joins TRBV6-5 to TRBJ1-5; 9 nucleotides agree with TRBD1. After removal of 6 bases from V and 7 bases from J, the junction contained 13 bases not matched to a gene. The germline gives CDR1 MNHEY, CDR2 SVGAGI. The CDR3 loop spans 16 amino acids.

The chain has TRBV9 and TRBJ2-1; no firm D call. CDR1 is SGDLS and CDR2 is YYNGEE in the germline V gene. The CDR3 is 14 residues long. The ends were cut back, 4 bases at V and 8 bases at J, with 16 bases in the middle. Written as DNA, the CDR3 is TGTGCCAGCAGCCCATGGTCCCCGAGCGATGAGCAGTTCTTC. Residues: CASSPWSPSDEQFF.

This clonotype has ten or more counts. This chain links TRBV27 with TRBJ2-5; D is possibly TRBD2 (6 bases). Trimming took off 4 bases at V and 4 bases at J, with 19 bases between the two ends. The CDR3 runs to 16 residues. The germline gives CDR1 MNHEY, CDR2 SMNVEV (reference sequence). CDR3 nucleotides: TGTGCCAGCAGTTCACGGAGGGTGTTTGACGGAGAGACCCAGTACTTC. Protein product: CASSSRRVFDGETQYF.